Following are 25 T cell receptor beta chains from one sample sequenced in a study of early T cells in non-severe SARS-CoV-2 infection. TCRdb reprocessed the 5' RACE reads via MiXCR and lists one record per CDR3 protein. The sample lists tens of thousands of distinct CDR3 sequences, over 5% occurring once. Sequencing was performed on whole blood. These receptor sequences come from an adult who was a healthcare worker with PCR-confirmed SARS-CoV-2 infection or an uninfected control (not recorded which).

This clonotype was found a few times. The gene calls are TRBV6-6 and TRBJ1-2, with TRBD1 as a possible D gene (6 bases). Deletions cut 8 bases from V and 1 base from J, with 11 bases between. Germline CDR1 is MNHNY and CDR2 is SVGAGI (reference sequence). The CDR3 runs 13 residues. CDR3 protein: CASEAGVNYGYTF. CDR3 sequence (DNA): TGTGCCAGCGAGGCAGGGGTTAACTATGGCTACACCTTC.

This chain uses TRBV10-1 with TRBJ2-3; TRBD2 is a possible D gene (5 bases). Germline loops: CDR1 WNHNN, CDR2 SYGVQD (reference sequence). V shed 4 bases and J shed 0 bases, with 8 bases lying between them. The CDR3 is made up of 14 amino acids. The CDR3 coding sequence is TGCGCCAGCAGTGTAAGCGGCAGCACAGATACGCAGTATTTT. The encoded protein is CASSVSGSTDTQYF.

This clonotype has at least ten counts. The CDR3 loop is CASSTGGSARTEAFF. CDR3 coding DNA: TGTGCCAGCAGCACAGGGGGCTCGGCGAGGACTGAAGCTTTCTTT. The chain couples TRBV5-5 to TRBJ1-1, with 9 nucleotides matching TRBD1. The J segment lost 5 bases and the V segment lost 4 bases, leaving 9 bases of the junction unmatched. The length of the CDR3 is 15 residues. Germline loops: CDR1 SGHKS, CDR2 YYEKEE (reference sequence).

This clonotype came up a few times. The genes are TRBV5-6 and TRBJ1-5; D uncertain. The CDR3 length is 12 residues. V lost 0 bases to trimming and J lost 6 bases, with 4 bases between them. Germline-derived CDR1 and CDR2 are SGHDT and YYEEEE. The CDR3 protein is CASSLGVQPQHF. CDR3 nucleotide sequence: TGTGCCAGCAGCTTGGGGGTTCAGCCCCAGCATTTT.

At least ten counts were recorded for this clonotype. The chain uses TRBV18 and TRBJ1-1; 10 nucleotides align to TRBD1. The CDR3 consists of 13 residues. CDR1 KGHSH and CDR2 LQKENI come from the germline V gene. V was clipped by 4 bases and J by 10 bases; unmatched bases: 6. The CDR3 protein is CASSQGQGGRAFF. In DNA, the CDR3 is TGTGCCAGCTCACAAGGACAGGGGGGCCGAGCTTTCTTT.

This sequence joins TRBV4-1 and TRBJ2-7; weak D call: TRBD1 (5 bases). Per germline, CDR1 MGHRA and CDR2 YSYEKL. V lost 0 bases and J 5 bases, leaving 11 bases between the germline ends. The CDR3 totals 14 residues. The CDR3 bases are TGCGCCAGCAGCCAAGATCAGGGTCGCGACGAGCAGTACTTC. This encodes CASSQDQGRDEQYF.

In its sample, this clonotype was seen many times. The chain recombines TRBV11-2 with TRBJ1-5; D remains ambiguous. Germline CDR1 SGHAT, CDR2 FQNNGV. The CDR3 contains 13 residues. Trimming removed 5 bases at V and 7 bases at J, with 12 bases between. CDR3 sequence (DNA): TGTGCCAGCAGCCCCAGGCGAGACCAGCCCCAGCATTTT. It codes for CASSPRRDQPQHF.

This clonotype was recorded at least ten times. This chain uses TRBV5-1 with TRBJ1-2; 7 bases agree with TRBD1. CDR3 length: 12 amino acids. The V gene's germline CDR1 is SGHRS and CDR2 YFSETQ. Trimming at V came to 4 bases and at J to 7 bases, leaving 4 bases not matched to a gene. CDR3: CASSTDRVGYTF. CDR3 nucleotides: TGCGCCAGCAGCACAGACAGGGTTGGCTACACCTTC. The full variable domain, its missing parts supplied by reference TRBV5-1 and TRBJ1-2, is KAGVTQTPRYLIKTRGQQVTLSCSPISGHRSVSWYQQTPGQGLQFLFEYFSETQRNKGNFPGRFSGRQFSNSRSEMNVSTLELGDSALYLCASSTDRVGYTFGSGTRLTVV.

This clonotype was seen a handful of times. The rearrangement uses TRBV4-1 and TRBJ2-5; D gene ambiguous. This CDR3 spans 14 amino acids. With 0 bases removed from V and 5 bases from J, the gap between germline ends came to 10 bases. Germline CDR1 reads MGHRA; CDR2 reads YSYEKL. The CDR3 region is CASSQDGNWETQYF. In nucleotides, the CDR3 is TGCGCCAGCAGCCAAGATGGGAATTGGGAGACCCAGTACTTC.

The chain combines TRBV3-1 with TRBJ2-7; D is unresolved. Trimming took off 0 bases at V and 0 bases at J, with 6 bases between the two ends. Germline CDR1 LGHDT, CDR2 YNNKEL (reference sequence). This CDR3 spans 14 amino acids. The CDR3 reads CASSQEPGSYEQYF. DNA for the CDR3: TGTGCCAGCAGCCAAGAACCCGGCTCCTACGAGCAGTACTTC.

Only a few counts were recorded for this clonotype. The genes are TRBV11-2 and TRBJ1-2; D is perhaps TRBD1 (5 bases). Per the germline V gene, CDR1 is SGHAT and CDR2 is FQNNGV. V lost 5 bases, J lost 8 bases, and 15 bases lay in between. This CDR3 is 13 amino acids long. As DNA, the CDR3 is TGTGCCAGCAGCCCACCTCAGAGGGACGGCTACACCTTC. Translating it yields CASSPPQRDGYTF.

This clonotype was found many times. The CDR3 sequence is CASSELAGVGREQFF. The DNA of the CDR3 is TGTGCCAGCAGTGAATTAGCGGGAGTGGGGAGGGAGCAGTTCTTC. The chain combines TRBV2 with TRBJ2-1, with 9 bases fitting TRBD2. The trim removed 2 bases at V and 10 bases at J, leaving 9 bases unmatched. The CDR3 has 15 residues. Per germline, CDR1 SNHLY and CDR2 FYNNEI.

This clonotype came up a few times. One end of the junction varies from germline; a read error may be responsible. The CDR3 DNA is TGTGCCAGCAGCCCGCTTCGGGGATTCTCCTGCGAGCAGTACTTC. Residues: CASSPLRGFSCEQYF. The genes are TRBV14 and TRBJ2-7; possible D gene TRBD2, 5 bases. The CDR3 consists of 15 residues. CDR1 is SGHDN, CDR2 FVKESK, per germline.

This clonotype was seen ten or more times. The chain carries TRBV20-1 and TRBJ1-1; D not resolved. From germline, CDR1 is DFQATT and CDR2 SNEGSKA (reference sequence). The length of the CDR3 is 12 residues. The V gene lost 2 bases and the J gene lost 0 bases, with 4 bases spanning the gap. CDR3 amino acids: CSARPLNTEAFF. For the CDR3, the DNA is TGCAGTGCTAGACCCCTGAACACTGAAGCTTTCTTT.

This clonotype was observed many times. The CDR3 sequence is CASSREQETQYF. The CDR3 bases are TGTGCCAGCAGCCGGGAACAAGAGACCCAGTACTTC. The chain links TRBV5-4 to TRBJ2-5; possible D gene TRBD2, 5 bases. CDR3 size: 12 residues. Germline values: CDR1 SGHNT, CDR2 YYREEE (reference sequence). V was pared by 4 bases and J by 2 bases, with 6 bases between. Full variable domain (missing parts from reference TRBV5-4 and TRBJ2-5): ETGVTQSPTHLIKTRGQQVTLRCSSQSGHNTVSWYQQALGQGPQFIFQYYREEENGRGNFPPRFSGLQFPNYSSELNVNALELDDSALYLCASSREQETQYFGPGTRLLVL.

At least ten counts were recorded for this clonotype. The rearrangement links TRBV20-1 to TRBJ2-7; possibly TRBD1 or TRBD2 for D (5 bases each). V shed 6 bases and J shed 6 bases, with 21 bases lying between them. CDR1 is DFQATT, CDR2 SNEGSKA, per germline (reference sequence). The CDR3 runs 14 residues. Here the CDR3 DNA reads TGCAGTGCCTCCGGGACCGGTCGATTAGGCGAGCAGTACTTC. It codes for CSASGTGRLGEQYF.

This clonotype showed up just a few times. The CDR3 region is CASSSDGQGPSNQPQHF. CDR3 coding DNA: TGTGCCAGCAGCTCGGACGGACAGGGTCCTAGCAATCAGCCCCAGCATTTT. The V and J genes are TRBV21-1 and TRBJ1-5; no check of the table's D call, TRBD1, against the DNA was made. TRBV21-1 is termed a pseudogene. The CDR3 sequence is 17 residues long.

This clonotype occurred many times. This chain connects TRBV20-1 to TRBJ2-1; no reliable D call. Trimming pared 1 base from V and 12 bases from J, leaving 10 bases between. The CDR3 spans 11 residues. Germline V gene data show CDR1 as DFQATT and CDR2 as SNEGSKA (reference sequence). The CDR3 DNA sequence: TGCAGTGCTAGAGGAGGACCGGGGCAGTTCTTC. It specifies CSARGGPGQFF.

The table lists this clonotype with a few counts. The chain has TRBV5-1 and TRBJ2-7; 7 bases agree with TRBD1. This CDR3 is built from 13 residues. The V segment lost 4 bases and the J segment 7 bases; nucleotides outside the gene matches: 8. Germline CDR1 is SGHRS and CDR2 is YFSETQ. CDR3 DNA: TGCGCCAGCAGCGGGGACAGACCCTTGGAGCAGTACTTC. Its translation is CASSGDRPLEQYF. The complete variable domain, with remaining parts taken from reference TRBV5-1 and TRBJ2-7, reads KAGVTQTPRYLIKTRGQQVTLSCSPISGHRSVSWYQQTPGQGLQFLFEYFSETQRNKGNFPGRFSGRQFSNSRSEMNVSTLELGDSALYLCASSGDRPLEQYFGPGTRLTVT.

Turning to this clonotype: A much more abundant neighbour one base away suggests this may be a read error. The chain couples TRBV18 to TRBJ2-3; D tentatively reads TRBD1 or TRBD2 (6 bases each). CDR1 is KGHSH and CDR2 is LQKENI in the germline V gene. Trimming removed 3 bases from V and 11 bases from J, with 12 bases in between. This CDR3 contains 12 residues. CDR3 amino acids: CASSPTSRGQYF. The CDR3 DNA reads as TGTGCCAGCTCACCTACTAGCAGGGGGCAGTATTTT.

Ten or more counts support this clonotype. V gene TRBV2 combines with J gene TRBJ2-1; TRBD2 agrees at 7 bases. The CDR3 is made up of 11 amino acids. Germline V CDR1 and CDR2: SNHLY, FYNNEI. The V and J ends lost 6 bases and 14 bases, in that order; junction bases with no gene match: 7. CDR3: CASSAGTKEFF. For the CDR3, the DNA is TGTGCCAGCAGCGCCGGGACTAAAGAGTTCTTC.

This clonotype was seen a handful of times. The CDR3 DNA sequence: TGTGCCAGCAGCCTAGATTCGGAGACCCAGTACTTC. Its protein product is CASSLDSETQYF. The V gene is TRBV28, the J gene TRBJ2-5; D gene ambiguous. The CDR3 totals 12 residues. The germline V gene has CDR1 MDHEN and CDR2 SYDVKM. Trimming removed 6 bases from V and 5 bases from J, with 10 bases in between.

This clonotype has ten or more counts. The CDR3 region has the DNA TGTGCCAGCAGTTCCGCCGGGACGGCTAATGAAAAACTGTTTTTT. This gives the protein CASSSAGTANEKLFF. This sequence joins TRBV6-2 or TRBV6-3 and TRBJ1-4, with D tentatively TRBD1 (5 bases). The germline V gene encodes CDR1 MNHEY and CDR2 SVGEGT. Trimming removed 4 bases at V and 3 bases at J, with 12 bases between. CDR3 length: 15 residues.

The table lists this clonotype with many counts. The V and J genes are TRBV12-3 or TRBV12-4 and TRBJ1-4, with 11 bases lining up with TRBD1. V lost 7 bases and J lost 8; bases outside the gene matches: 3. CDR3 length equals 13 residues. CDR3 sequence: CASTRTGGEKLFF. For the CDR3, the DNA is TGTGCCAGCACCCGGACAGGGGGCGAAAAACTGTTTTTT.

As regards this clonotype: This may arise from a read error, as a much more abundant clone is one base away. The rearrangement uses TRBV9 and TRBJ2-2; D is unresolved. Germline V gives CDR1 SGDLS, CDR2 YYNGEE. The CDR3 runs to 12 residues. CDR3 nucleotides: TGTGCCAGCAGCCACAACACCGGGCAGCTGTTTTTT. It translates to CASSHNTGQLFF.